This T cell receptor beta chain derives from a study of early T cells in non-severe SARS-CoV-2 infection. TCRdb re-analysed the 5' RACE reads in MiXCR, keeping a single row per CDR3 protein. The sample records 35,000 to 45,000 distinct CDR3 sequences, approximately 5.3% being singletons. This CDR3 is 15 amino acids long. From germline, CDR1 is KGHSH and CDR2 LQKENI. Trimming cost V 3 bases and J 2 bases, with 11 bases left between them. This clonotype has at least ten counts. The sequence came from an adult who was a healthcare worker with PCR-confirmed SARS-CoV-2 infection or an uninfected control (not recorded which). This chain connects TRBV18 to TRBJ2-1, with D possibly called TRBD1 or TRBD2 (5 bases each). Sequencing was done on a sample of whole blood. CDR3: CASSPPGDAYNEQFF. CDR3 bases: TGTGCCAGCTCACCCCCCGGGGACGCCTACAATGAGCAGTTCTTC. Using reference TRBV18 and TRBJ2-1 for the parts outside the CDR3, the full variable domain is NAGVMQNPRHLVRRRGQEARLRCSPMKGHSHVYWYRQLPEEGLKFMVYLQKENIIDESGMPKERFSAEFPKEGPSILRIQQVVRGDSAAYFCASSPPGDAYNEQFFGPGTRLTVL.